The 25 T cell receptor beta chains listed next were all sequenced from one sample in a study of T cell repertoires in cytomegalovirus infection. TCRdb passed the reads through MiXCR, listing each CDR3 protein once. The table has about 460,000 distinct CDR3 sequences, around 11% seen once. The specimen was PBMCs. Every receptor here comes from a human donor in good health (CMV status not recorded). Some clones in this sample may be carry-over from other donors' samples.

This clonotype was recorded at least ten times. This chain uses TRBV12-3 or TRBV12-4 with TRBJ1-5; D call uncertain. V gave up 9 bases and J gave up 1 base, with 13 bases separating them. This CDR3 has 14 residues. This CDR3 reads CASYQSSSNQPQHF. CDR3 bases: TGTGCCAGTTACCAGTCGTCCAGCAATCAGCCCCAGCATTTT.

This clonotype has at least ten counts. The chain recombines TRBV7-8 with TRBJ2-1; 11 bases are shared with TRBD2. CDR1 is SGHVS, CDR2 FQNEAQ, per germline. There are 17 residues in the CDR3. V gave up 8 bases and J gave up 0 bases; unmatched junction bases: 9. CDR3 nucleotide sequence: TGTGCCAGCGGGACTAGCGGACCCTTGAGCTCCTACAATGAGCAGTTCTTC. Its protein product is CASGTSGPLSSYNEQFF.

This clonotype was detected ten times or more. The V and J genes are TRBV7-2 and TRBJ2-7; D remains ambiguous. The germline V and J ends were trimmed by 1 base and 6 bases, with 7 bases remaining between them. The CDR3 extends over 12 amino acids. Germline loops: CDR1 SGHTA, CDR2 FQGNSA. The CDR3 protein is CASSLGPSEQYF. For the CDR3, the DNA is TGTGCCAGCAGCTTAGGCCCCTCCGAGCAGTACTTC.

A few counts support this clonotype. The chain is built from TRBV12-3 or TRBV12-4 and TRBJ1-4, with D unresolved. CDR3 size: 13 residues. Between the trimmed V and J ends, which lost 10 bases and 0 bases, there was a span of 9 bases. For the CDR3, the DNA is TGTGCCATCTCTCTTACAACTAATGAAAAACTGTTTTTT. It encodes CAISLTTNEKLFF.

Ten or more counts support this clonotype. CDR3: CASSEGSVQETQYF. The DNA of the CDR3 is TGTGCCAGCAGTGAAGGTAGCGTCCAAGAGACCCAGTACTTC. The chain uses TRBV6-1 and TRBJ2-5; D possibly corresponds to TRBD2 (5 bases). The CDR3 covers 14 residues. V gave up 1 base and J gave up 1 base, with 7 bases separating them. Germline V lookup: CDR1 MNHNS, CDR2 SASEGT.

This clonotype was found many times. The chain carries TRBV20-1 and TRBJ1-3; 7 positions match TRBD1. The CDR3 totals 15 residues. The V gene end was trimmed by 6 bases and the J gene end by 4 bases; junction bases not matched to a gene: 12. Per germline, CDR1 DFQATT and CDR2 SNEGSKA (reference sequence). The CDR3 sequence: CSAADRVDAGNTIYF. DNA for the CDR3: TGCAGTGCAGCCGACAGGGTCGATGCAGGAAACACCATATATTTT.

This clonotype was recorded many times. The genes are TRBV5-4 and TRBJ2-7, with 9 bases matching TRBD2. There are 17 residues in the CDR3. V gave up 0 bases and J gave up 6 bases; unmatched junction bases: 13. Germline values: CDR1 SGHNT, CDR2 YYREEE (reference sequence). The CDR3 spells CASSLGGGLASSGEQYF. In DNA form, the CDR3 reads TGTGCCAGCAGCTTGGGGGGCGGACTAGCGTCTTCGGGCGAGCAGTACTTC. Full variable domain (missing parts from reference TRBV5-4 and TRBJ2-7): ETGVTQSPTHLIKTRGQQVTLRCSSQSGHNTVSWYQQALGQGPQFIFQYYREEENGRGNFPPRFSGLQFPNYSSELNVNALELDDSALYLCASSLGGGLASSGEQYFGPGTRLTVT.

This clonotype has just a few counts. This chain's CDR3 is CASSINPGTSNTEAFF. The CDR3 nucleotides are TGTGCCAGTAGTATAAATCCCGGGACCTCGAACACTGAAGCTTTCTTT. The V gene is TRBV19, the J gene TRBJ1-1, with TRBD1 as a possible D gene (5 bases). Germline CDR1 reads LNHDA; CDR2 reads SQIVND (reference sequence). The germline V and J ends were trimmed by 2 bases and 1 base, with 14 bases remaining between them. This CDR3 has 16 residues.

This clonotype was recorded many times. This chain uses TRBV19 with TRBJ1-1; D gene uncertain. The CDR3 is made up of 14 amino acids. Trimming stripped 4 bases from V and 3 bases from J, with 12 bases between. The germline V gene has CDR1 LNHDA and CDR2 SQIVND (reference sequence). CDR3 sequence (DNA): TGTGCCAGTAGTAGGCGGGTAACGGACACTGAAGCTTTCTTT. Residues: CASSRRVTDTEAFF.

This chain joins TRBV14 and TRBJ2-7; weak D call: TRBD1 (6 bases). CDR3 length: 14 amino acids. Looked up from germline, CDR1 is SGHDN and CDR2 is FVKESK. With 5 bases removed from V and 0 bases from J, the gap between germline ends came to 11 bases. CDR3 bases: TGTGCCAGCAGCGAGGGACAATTCTCCTACGAGCAGTACTTC. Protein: CASSEGQFSYEQYF.

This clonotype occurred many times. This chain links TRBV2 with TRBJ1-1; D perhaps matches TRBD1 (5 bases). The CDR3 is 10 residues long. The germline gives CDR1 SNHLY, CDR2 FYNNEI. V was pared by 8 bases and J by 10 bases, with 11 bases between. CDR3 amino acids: CASRDPRAFF. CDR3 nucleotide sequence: TGTGCCAGCCGGGACCCCCGAGCTTTCTTT. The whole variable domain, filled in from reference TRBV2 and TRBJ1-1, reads EPEVTQTPSHQVTQMGQEVILRCVPISNHLYFYWYRQILGQKVEFLVSFYNNEISEKSEIFDDQFSVERPDGSNFTLKIRSTKLEDSAMYFCASRDPRAFFGQGTRLTVV.

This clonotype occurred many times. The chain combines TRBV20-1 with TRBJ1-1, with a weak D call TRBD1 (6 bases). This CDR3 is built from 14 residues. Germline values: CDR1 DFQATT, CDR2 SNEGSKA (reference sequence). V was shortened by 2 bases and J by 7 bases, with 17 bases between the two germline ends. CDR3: CSARRGQRSHEAFF. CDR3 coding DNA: TGCAGTGCTAGACGCGGACAGAGATCCCATGAAGCTTTCTTT.

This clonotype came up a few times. CDR3 DNA sequence: TGTGCCACCAGCAGAGATCGGGCGGTCTATGGCTACACCTTC. This gives the protein CATSRDRAVYGYTF. V and J are TRBV15 and TRBJ1-2; D unclear. Trimming left V 0 bases short and J 4 bases short, with 9 bases between. The CDR3 totals 14 residues. Per germline, CDR1 LNHNV and CDR2 YYDKDF (reference sequence).

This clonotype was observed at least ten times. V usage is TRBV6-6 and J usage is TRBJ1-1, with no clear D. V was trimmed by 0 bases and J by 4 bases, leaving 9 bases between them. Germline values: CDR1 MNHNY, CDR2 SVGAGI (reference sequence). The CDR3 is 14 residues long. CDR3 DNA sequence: TGTGCCAGCAGTTACTCGGAGGGTATCACTGAAGCTTTCTTT. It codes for CASSYSEGITEAFF.

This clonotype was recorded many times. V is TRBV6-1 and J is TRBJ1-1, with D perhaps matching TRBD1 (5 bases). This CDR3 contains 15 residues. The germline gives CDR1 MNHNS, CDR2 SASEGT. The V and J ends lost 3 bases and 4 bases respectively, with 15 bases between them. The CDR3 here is CASSDRGKGTTEAFF. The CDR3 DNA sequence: TGTGCCAGCAGTGATAGAGGTAAAGGGACCACTGAAGCTTTCTTT.

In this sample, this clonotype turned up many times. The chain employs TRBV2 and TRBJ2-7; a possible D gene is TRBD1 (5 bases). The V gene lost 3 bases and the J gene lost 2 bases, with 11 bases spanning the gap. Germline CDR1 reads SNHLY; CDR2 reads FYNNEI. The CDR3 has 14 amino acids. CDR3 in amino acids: CASSESQGTYEQYF. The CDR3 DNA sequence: TGTGCCAGCAGTGAGAGCCAGGGAACCTACGAGCAGTACTTC.

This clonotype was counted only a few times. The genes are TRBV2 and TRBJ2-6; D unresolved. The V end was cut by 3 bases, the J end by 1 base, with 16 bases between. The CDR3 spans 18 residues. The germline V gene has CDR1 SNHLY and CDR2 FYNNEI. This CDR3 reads CASSDGGRPLSGANVLTF. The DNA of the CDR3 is TGTGCCAGCAGTGATGGTGGCAGGCCCCTGTCTGGGGCCAACGTCCTGACTTTC.

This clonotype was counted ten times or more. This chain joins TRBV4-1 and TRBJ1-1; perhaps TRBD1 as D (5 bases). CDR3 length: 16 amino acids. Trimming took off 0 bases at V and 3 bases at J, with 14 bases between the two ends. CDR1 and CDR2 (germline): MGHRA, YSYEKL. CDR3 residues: CASSQELREGHTEAFF. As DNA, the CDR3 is TGCGCCAGCAGCCAAGAGCTTCGAGAGGGGCACACTGAAGCTTTCTTT.

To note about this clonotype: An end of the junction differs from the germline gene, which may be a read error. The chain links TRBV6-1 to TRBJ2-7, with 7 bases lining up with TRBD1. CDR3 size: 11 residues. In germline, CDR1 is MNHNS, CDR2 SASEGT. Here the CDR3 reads CASSELGQADF. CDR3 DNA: TGTGCCAGCAGTGAACTTGGACAGGCAGACTTC.

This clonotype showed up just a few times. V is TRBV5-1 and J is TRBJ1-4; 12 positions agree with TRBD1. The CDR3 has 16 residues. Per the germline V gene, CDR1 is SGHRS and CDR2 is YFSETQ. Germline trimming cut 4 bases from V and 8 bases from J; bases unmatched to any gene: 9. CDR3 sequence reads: CASSPGTGGAREKLFF. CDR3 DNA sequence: TGCGCCAGCAGCCCAGGGACAGGGGGCGCGAGGGAAAAACTGTTTTTT. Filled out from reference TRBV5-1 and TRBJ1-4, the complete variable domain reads KAGVTQTPRYLIKTRGQQVTLSCSPISGHRSVSWYQQTPGQGLQFLFEYFSETQRNKGNFPGRFSGRQFSNSRSEMNVSTLELGDSALYLCASSPGTGGAREKLFFGSGTQLSVL.

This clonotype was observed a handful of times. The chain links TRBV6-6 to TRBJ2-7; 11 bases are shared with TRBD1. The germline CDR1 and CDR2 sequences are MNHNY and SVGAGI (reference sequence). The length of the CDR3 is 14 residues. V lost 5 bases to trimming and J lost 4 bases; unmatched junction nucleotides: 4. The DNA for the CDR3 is TGTGCCAGCAGTCGGGGACAGGGGGGGTACGAGCAGTACTTC. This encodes CASSRGQGGYEQYF.

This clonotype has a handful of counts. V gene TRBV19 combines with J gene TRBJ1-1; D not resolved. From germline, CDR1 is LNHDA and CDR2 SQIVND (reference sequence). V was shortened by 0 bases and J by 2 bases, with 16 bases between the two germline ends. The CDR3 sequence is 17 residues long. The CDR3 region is CASSIDTRQLTNTEAFF. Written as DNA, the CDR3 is TGTGCCAGTAGTATAGATACGAGGCAGCTAACAAACACTGAAGCTTTCTTT.

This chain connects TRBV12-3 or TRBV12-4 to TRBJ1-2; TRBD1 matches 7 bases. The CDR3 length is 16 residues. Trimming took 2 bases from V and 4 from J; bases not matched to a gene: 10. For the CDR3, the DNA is TGTGCCAGCAGTTTAACCCCTGACAGGGTGGGCTATGGCTACACCTTC. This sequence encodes CASSLTPDRVGYGYTF.

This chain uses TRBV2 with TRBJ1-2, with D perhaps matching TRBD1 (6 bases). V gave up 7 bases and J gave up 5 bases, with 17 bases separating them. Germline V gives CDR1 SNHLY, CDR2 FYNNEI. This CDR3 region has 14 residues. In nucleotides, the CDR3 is TGTGCCAGCAATTCAGGGGCGCTGAGATATGGCTACACCTTC. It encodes CASNSGALRYGYTF.

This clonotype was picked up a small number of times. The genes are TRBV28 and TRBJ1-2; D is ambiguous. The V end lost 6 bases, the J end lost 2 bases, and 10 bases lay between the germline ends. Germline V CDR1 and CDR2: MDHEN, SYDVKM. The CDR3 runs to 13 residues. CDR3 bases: TGTGCCAGCAGGGAGGACGGGAACTATGGCTACACCTTC. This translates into CASREDGNYGYTF.